The 20 T cell receptor beta chains presented below share a single source sample, sequenced in a study of T cell changes during pregnancy in multiple sclerosis. Measured with immunoSEQ multiplex PCR; TCRdb has only the in-frame clones, and not every one. The sample lists approximately 49,000 clones; over 90% were seen once. Material: peripheral blood, obtained after pregnancy. The receptors here all came from a female donor with multiple sclerosis, enrolled in a pregnancy study.

This chain uses TRBV5-4 with TRBJ2-5; maybe TRBD2 (6 bases). Per germline, CDR1 SGHNT and CDR2 YYREEE (reference sequence). The CDR3 runs 15 residues. The V end lost 5 bases, the J end lost 3 bases, and 17 bases lay between the germline ends. The CDR3 DNA sequence: TGTGCCAGCAGAGTCGCGCAGGGACTTAAAGAGACCCAGTACTTC. Its protein is CASRVAQGLKETQYF.

The chain joins TRBV15 to TRBJ2-7; TRBD1 might be the D (6 bases). Germline V CDR1 and CDR2: LNHNV, YYDKDF (reference sequence). This CDR3 spans 14 amino acids. V gave up 1 base and J gave up 1 base, with 8 bases separating them. The CDR3 reads CATSRAQGSYEQYF. CDR3 DNA: TGTGCCACCAGCAGAGCACAGGGATCCTACGAGCAGTACTTC. Together with reference TRBV15 and TRBJ2-7, the CDR3 gives the full variable domain: DAMVIQNPRYQVTQFGKPVTLSCSQTLNHNVMYWYQQKSSQAPKLLFHYYDKDFNNEADTPDNFQSRRPNTSFCFLDIRSPGLGDTAMYLCATSRAQGSYEQYFGPGTRLTVT.

This clone was picked up one time. At the DNA level, this CDR3 is encoded by other sequences in the same sample as well. The genes are TRBV9 and TRBJ1-2; D is perhaps TRBD1 (5 bases). Germline V CDR1 and CDR2: SGDLS, YYNGEE. Deletions cut 4 bases from V and 2 bases from J, with 15 bases between. The CDR3 spans 15 residues. The DNA of the CDR3 is TGTGCCAGCAGCCTCGGGGGGGTACCGAACTATGGCTACACCTTC. Translation: CASSLGGVPNYGYTF.

The chain combines TRBV5-4 with TRBJ2-3; TRBD2 agrees at 9 bases. The CDR3 covers 16 residues. The trim removed 5 bases at V and 1 base at J, leaving 8 bases unmatched. Germline assignment: CDR1 SGHNT and CDR2 YYREEE (reference sequence). CDR3 bases: TGTGCCAGCAGTCGCGGGGGGGCAGGAGGCACAGATACGCAGTATTTT. This encodes CASSRGGAGGTDTQYF.

This sequence joins TRBV7-8 and TRBJ2-7, with D possibly matching TRBD1 (6 bases). The germline V and J ends were trimmed by 0 bases and 6 bases, with 15 bases remaining between them. Germline V gives CDR1 SGHVS, CDR2 FQNEAQ. This CDR3 has 15 amino acids. CDR3 residues: CASSLARGGPGEQYF. In nucleotides, the CDR3 is TGTGCCAGCAGCTTAGCACGAGGGGGACCTGGCGAGCAGTACTTC.

This clone was found a few times. The chain combines TRBV4-3 with TRBJ1-2; D might be TRBD1 (6 bases). Per germline, CDR1 LGHNA and CDR2 YSLEER. The CDR3 contains 15 residues. Trimming shortened V by 4 bases and J by 4 bases, and 16 bases separated the two germline ends. For the CDR3, the DNA is TGCGCCAGCAGCCCTGGACAGCTATCACTCTATGGCTACACCTTC. Protein product: CASSPGQLSLYGYTF.

This rearrangement joins TRBV5-4 to TRBJ1-4; tentatively, D is TRBD1 (6 bases). Trimming removed 5 bases at V and 8 bases at J, with 13 bases between. This CDR3 is 13 amino acids long. CDR1 SGHNT and CDR2 YYREEE come from the germline V gene (reference sequence). The CDR3, as DNA: TGTGCCAGCAGTGACAGGATAGCCGAAAAACTGTTTTTT. Its protein is CASSDRIAEKLFF.

This chain links TRBV4-3 with TRBJ2-3; TRBD1 might be the D (6 bases). The CDR3 consists of 13 residues. The germline V gene has CDR1 LGHNA and CDR2 YSLEER. Between the trimmed V and J ends, which lost 5 bases and 8 bases, there was a span of 14 bases. This CDR3 reads CASSRARGGTQYF. CDR3 in DNA: TGCGCCAGCAGCAGGGCCCGAGGGGGTACGCAGTATTTT.

The rearrangement joins TRBV19 to TRBJ1-1, with D tentatively TRBD1 (5 bases). V lost 10 bases to trimming and J lost 0 bases, with 15 bases between them. Germline loops: CDR1 LNHDA, CDR2 SQIVND (reference sequence). The CDR3 spans 14 residues. The CDR3 DNA reads TGTGCCACCGTAGGGGTATTGATGAACACTGAAGCTTTCTTT. Its translation is CATVGVLMNTEAFF.

J is TRBJ1-1 and V is TRBV6-1; D ambiguous. The CDR3 is 13 amino acids. V lost 3 bases and J 3 bases, leaving 8 bases between the germline ends. Germline CDR1 reads MNHNS; CDR2 reads SASEGT. CDR3 region: CASSEEFYTEAFF. The CDR3, as DNA: TGTGCCAGCAGTGAGGAGTTTTACACTGAAGCTTTCTTT.

The rearrangement joins TRBV7-8 to TRBJ2-7; 9 bases fit TRBD1. The CDR3 extends over 14 amino acids. Trimming removed 4 bases from V and 0 bases from J; junction bases left unmatched: 1. Germline-derived CDR1 and CDR2 are SGHVS and FQNEAQ. The CDR3 sequence is CASSSTGGSYEQYF. CDR3 coding DNA: TGTGCCAGCAGCTCGACAGGGGGCTCCTACGAGCAGTACTTC.

This clone was observed once. The chain employs TRBV4-1 and TRBJ2-3; D not certain. CDR1 is MGHRA, CDR2 YSYEKL, per germline. This CDR3 region has 13 residues. Trimming took off 0 bases at V and 5 bases at J, with 6 bases between the two ends. The CDR3 nucleotides read TGCGCCAGCAGCCAAGATCCCCTAGATACGCAGTATTTT. It translates to CASSQDPLDTQYF.

This sequence joins TRBV11-2 and TRBJ1-2; 7 bases match TRBD1. There are 16 residues in the CDR3. Germline V gives CDR1 SGHAT, CDR2 FQNNGV. Unmatched junction bases numbered 16, after V lost 4 bases and J lost 8 bases. The CDR3 coding sequence is TGTGCCAGCAGCTACCTACAGGGGCCAATCTCTGGCGGCTACACCTTC. Translation gives CASSYLQGPISGGYTF. Full variable domain (outside the CDR3, taken from reference TRBV11-2 and TRBJ1-2): EAGVAQSPRYKIIEKRQSVAFWCNPISGHATLYWYQQILGQGPKLLIQFQNNGVVDDSQLPKDRFSAERLKGVDSTLKIQPAKLEDSAVYLCASSYLQGPISGGYTFGSGTRLTVV.

This chain joins TRBV30 and TRBJ1-6; D gene unclear. Germline V gives CDR1 GTSNPN, CDR2 SVGIG (reference sequence). Trimming shortened V by 0 bases and J by 9 bases, and 12 bases separated the two germline ends. The CDR3 loop spans 14 amino acids. The CDR3 bases are TGTGCCTGGAGTGTACAGCCGTTTTCTTCACCCCTCCACTTT. Amino acids: CAWSVQPFSSPLHF. Full variable domain (rest looked up from reference TRBV30 and TRBJ1-6): SQTIHQWPATLVQPVGSPLSLECTVEGTSNPNLYWYRQAAGRGLQLLFYSVGIGQISSEVPQNLSASRPQDRQFILSSKKLLLSDSGFYLCAWSVQPFSSPLHFGNGTRLTVT.

CDR3 protein: CASSLSTDNSPLHF. The DNA for the CDR3 is TGTGCCAGCAGTTTATCGACAGACAATTCACCCCTCCACTTT. The J gene is TRBJ1-6, the V gene TRBV27; a possible D gene is TRBD1 (5 bases). The CDR3 runs 14 residues. The germline V gene has CDR1 MNHEY and CDR2 SMNVEV (reference sequence). V gave up 0 bases and J gave up 7 bases, with 7 bases separating them.

The rearrangement joins TRBV6-5 to TRBJ2-3; 14 nucleotides match TRBD2. Germline V gene lookup returns CDR1 MNHEY and CDR2 SVGAGI. CDR3 length: 15 amino acids. Unmatched junction bases numbered 3, after V lost 6 bases and J lost 4 bases. The CDR3 protein is CASRGLAGDSDTQYF. CDR3 bases: TGTGCCAGCAGGGGACTAGCGGGGGACTCAGATACGCAGTATTTT.

This chain's CDR3 is CASPRAGDTGELFF. The CDR3 DNA is TGTGCCAGCCCCCGGGCCGGGGACACCGGGGAGCTGTTTTTT. The chain uses TRBV7-9 and TRBJ2-2, with D perhaps TRBD2 (5 bases). V was trimmed by 8 bases and J by 3 bases, leaving 13 bases between them. The length of the CDR3 is 14 residues. From germline, CDR1 is SEHNR and CDR2 FQNEAQ (reference sequence).

J is TRBJ1-1 and V is TRBV19, with D perhaps matching TRBD1 (5 bases). The V gene lost 3 bases and the J gene lost 4 bases, with 15 bases spanning the gap. Per the germline V gene, CDR1 is LNHDA and CDR2 is SQIVND (reference sequence). The CDR3 length is 15 residues. CDR3 loop: CASSMGLYAGTEAFF. The DNA of the CDR3 is TGTGCCAGTAGTATGGGACTCTACGCAGGCACTGAAGCTTTCTTT.

The chain has TRBV10-3 and TRBJ2-1, with 9 bases identical to TRBD2. Germline V gene sequence: CDR1 ENHRY, CDR2 SYGVKD. V dropped 4 bases and J dropped 4; count of bases not matched to a gene: 17. The CDR3 contains 19 residues. The CDR3 bases are TGTGCCATCAGTGGGGATAAGCGGGGGGCCCATAACAGGTACAATGAGCAGTTCTTC. It specifies CAISGDKRGAHNRYNEQFF.

The chain carries TRBV5-4 and TRBJ1-1; TRBD1 agrees at 8 bases. This CDR3 spans 13 amino acids. Germline V gene sequence: CDR1 SGHNT, CDR2 YYREEE (reference sequence). V dropped 7 bases and J dropped 8; count of bases not matched to a gene: 10. CDR3 DNA: TGTGCCAGCCAGACGGACAGGGCCAGAGAAGCTTTCTTT. Its translation: CASQTDRAREAFF.